This T cell receptor beta chain was obtained from a study of T-cell memory formation after mild COVID-19. Study information: The TCR clusters were mostly specific to one donor. Findings and caveats of the study: Nothing showed for sure that second-wave clones peaking on day 37 were SARS-CoV-2 specific. Contracting clones, day 15 to 85, had balanced CD4/CD8, and later expanders favored CD4+.

Concerning this clonotype: Antigen: not known.

TCR alpha and TCR beta cDNA libraries carrying sample barcodes and UMIs came from 5'RACE with constant-segment primers. One entry per CDR3 protein results from TCRdb running MiXCR on the 5' RACE reads. The sample gives about 450,000 distinct CDR3 sequences, around a quarter of which show up once; about 12% is in the top ten. The CDR3 is made up of 22 amino acids. V and J are TRBV21-1 and TRBJ2-1; TRBD2 is the table's D call and was not checked against the DNA. TRBV21-1 is a pseudogene locus. The clonotype was recovered from an adult woman who had mild COVID-19 (a few samples of this study predate the infection). Cell type and time point are not known. Sequenced material: PBMCs or a T cell subset sorted from them (not recorded which). The CDR3 spells CASSKSYSSGRHFLSSYNEQFF. Here the CDR3 DNA reads TGTGCCAGCAGCAAAAGCTATTCGAGCGGGAGGCACTTCTTAAGCTCCTACAATGAGCAGTTCTTC.